This T cell receptor (beta chain) was documented in a study of blood T cell repertoires in COVID-19. Background on the study: Spain, Italy and the United States supplied samples that represented acute and convalescent COVID-19. T cells, B-cell-depleted T cells, or PBMCs supplied cDNA or gDNA.

Sequencing was performed with immunoSEQ multiplex PCR; in TCRdb, only in-frame clones are kept and a portion is missing. The sample carries fewer than 250,000 clones, around 85% recorded once. Assignments of participants to cohorts depended upon their own reported clinical history. CDR3 length equals 15 residues. Germline CDR1 reads SNHLY; CDR2 reads FYNNEI. Trimming took off 9 bases at V and 0 bases at J, with 17 bases between the two ends. The chain has TRBV2 and TRBJ1-1; possible D gene TRBD1, 6 bases. This clonotype originated in a woman between 25 and 40 years old who had recovered from COVID-19. The material sequenced was PBMCs or T cells enriched from blood (not recorded which). The CDR3 DNA reads TGTGCCAGGGACAGCGGGAAAACGATGAACACTGAAGCTTTCTTT. Its translation is CARDSGKTMNTEAFF.